The 13 T cell receptor beta chains in this list originate from one sample, sequenced in a study of PD-1 blockade in classical Hodgkin lymphoma. The time point was: newly diagnosed, previously untreated cHL patient sample. Using magnetic negative selection, the CD4+ T cells were separated out of thawed PBMCs. Data came from immunoSEQ multiplex PCR; TCRdb stores just in-frame clones and leaves some out. The table includes more than 15,000 clones, around 86% detected once. Sequences were obtained from CD4+ T cells from blood. All receptors derive from a human donor with classical Hodgkin lymphoma.

The rearrangement uses TRBV6-6 and TRBJ2-7, with D hard to call. CDR3 length: 15 residues. Trimming removed 1 base at V and 3 bases at J, with 13 bases between. Germline loops: CDR1 MNHNY, CDR2 SVGAGI (reference sequence). The CDR3 bases are TGTGCCAGCAGTTACTATCGTGCAGGAGACTACGAGCAGTACTTC. It specifies CASSYYRAGDYEQYF.

This sequence joins TRBV9 and TRBJ1-1; no clear D. Germline assignment: CDR1 SGDLS and CDR2 YYNGEE. Deletions cut 0 bases from V and 5 bases from J, with 14 bases between. This CDR3 has 15 residues. CDR3: CASSVGGRFRTEAFF. In DNA, the CDR3 is TGTGCCAGCAGCGTAGGGGGAAGGTTTAGGACTGAAGCTTTCTTT.

This clone has a single count. CDR3 in DNA: TGCAGCGCGACGGGTCATACTGAAGCTTTCTTT. This sequence encodes CSATGHTEAFF. The gene calls are TRBV29-1 and TRBJ1-1; no clear D. V lost 7 bases and J lost 5, with 11 bases in between. Per germline, CDR1 SQVTM and CDR2 ANQGSEA. The CDR3 is 11 residues long.

This chain joins TRBV28 and TRBJ2-2, with D possibly being TRBD1 or TRBD2 (5 bases each). From germline, CDR1 is MDHEN and CDR2 SYDVKM. The CDR3 loop spans 15 amino acids. V lost 8 bases to trimming and J lost 1 base, with 14 bases between them. Written as DNA, the CDR3 is TGTGCCAGCCGAAGGGACGTCCTGAACACCGGGGAGCTGTTTTTT. Protein: CASRRDVLNTGELFF.

The rearrangement joins TRBV25-1 to TRBJ2-5; D is possibly TRBD1 (7 bases). CDR3 length: 15 amino acids. CDR1 MGHDK and CDR2 SYGVNS come from the germline V gene. V was clipped by 5 bases and J by 0 bases, with 13 bases between them. The DNA for the CDR3 is TGTGCCAGCAGTTGGGGGGACAGAAACCAAGAGACCCAGTACTTC. Amino acid sequence: CASSWGDRNQETQYF.

The chain has TRBV27 and TRBJ1-5, with 8 bases aligning to TRBD1. This CDR3 region has 15 residues. Trimming cost V 5 bases and J 6 bases; bases outside gene matches: 9. Germline assignment: CDR1 MNHEY and CDR2 SMNVEV (reference sequence). The CDR3 sequence is CASSRIDRGRQPQHF. The CDR3 DNA sequence: TGTGCCAGCAGTCGGATCGACAGGGGCCGTCAGCCCCAGCATTTT.

Only a few counts were recorded for this clone. The chain uses TRBV5-1 and TRBJ2-1, with D unresolved. Germline V gene data show CDR1 as SGHRS and CDR2 as YFSETQ. V was pared by 1 base and J by 8 bases, with 4 bases between. This CDR3 is 11 amino acids long. The CDR3 spells CASSLRDEQFF. Written as DNA, the CDR3 is TGCGCCAGCAGCTTGAGGGATGAGCAGTTCTTC.

This clone showed up just once. The rearrangement links TRBV14 to TRBJ2-7, with TRBD2 as a possible D gene (5 bases). Germline lookup yields CDR1 SGHDN and CDR2 FVKESK. V was shortened by 4 bases and J by 3 bases, with 16 bases between the two germline ends. CDR3 length: 15 amino acids. Here the CDR3 reads CASSRLDRGYYEQYF. The CDR3 nucleotides read TGTGCCAGCAGCCGCCTGGACCGGGGTTACTACGAGCAGTACTTC.

V is TRBV13 and J is TRBJ1-1, with a tentative D call TRBD1 (6 bases). In germline, CDR1 is PRHDT, CDR2 FYEKMQ (reference sequence). V was trimmed by 5 bases and J by 11 bases, leaving 27 bases between them. The CDR3 extends over 16 amino acids. Written as DNA, the CDR3 is TGTGCCAGCAGCCCCTCAGGTCCGGGGGCGGGCCCGTCCGCTTTCTTT. Its translation is CASSPSGPGAGPSAFF.

The gene calls are TRBV6-1 and TRBJ2-7; D perhaps matches TRBD2 (6 bases). The V end lost 7 bases, the J end lost 2 bases, and 15 bases lay between the germline ends. Germline-derived CDR1 and CDR2 are MNHNS and SASEGT. CDR3 size: 14 residues. The CDR3 is CASNLGTFTYEQYF. The DNA for the CDR3 is TGTGCCAGCAATCTAGGGACTTTTACCTACGAGCAGTACTTC.

The CDR3 bases are TGTGCCAGCAGCTTGCCCGCAGCCTTCGAGCAGTACTTC. Amino acid sequence: CASSLPAAFEQYF. The V call is TRBV5-6, the J call TRBJ2-5; no reliable D call. The tail of the sequence fits TRBJ2-7 better, so the J call may be wrong. This CDR3 is 13 amino acids long. Germline V CDR1 and CDR2: SGHDT, YYEEEE.

The chain recombines TRBV11-2 with TRBJ2-2, with D perhaps TRBD2 (5 bases). The CDR3 runs to 14 residues. V was shortened by 6 bases and J by 4 bases, with 12 bases between the two germline ends. Germline lookup yields CDR1 SGHAT and CDR2 FQNNGV. The CDR3 sequence: CASSPSGITGELFF. CDR3 DNA: TGTGCCAGCAGTCCTTCCGGGATCACCGGGGAGCTGTTTTTT.

The table lists this clone with a few counts. The genes are TRBV6-6 and TRBJ1-5; maybe TRBD1 (5 bases). Germline CDR1 MNHNY, CDR2 SVGAGI (reference sequence). This CDR3 is built from 15 residues. V lost 6 bases, J lost 0 bases, and 12 bases lay in between. The DNA of the CDR3 is TGTGCCAGCAGGGGGACGGATTATAGCAATCAGCCCCAGCATTTT. As protein: CASRGTDYSNQPQHF.